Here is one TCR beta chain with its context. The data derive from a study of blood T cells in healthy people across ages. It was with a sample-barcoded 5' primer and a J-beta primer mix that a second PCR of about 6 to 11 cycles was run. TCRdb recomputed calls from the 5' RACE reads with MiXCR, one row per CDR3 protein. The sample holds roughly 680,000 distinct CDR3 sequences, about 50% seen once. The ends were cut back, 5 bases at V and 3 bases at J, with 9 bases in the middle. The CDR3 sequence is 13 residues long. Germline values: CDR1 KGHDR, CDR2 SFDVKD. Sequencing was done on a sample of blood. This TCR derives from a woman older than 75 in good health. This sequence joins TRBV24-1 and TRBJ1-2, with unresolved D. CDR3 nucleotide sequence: TGTGCCACCAGTGGAGACGGATACTATGGCTACACCTTC. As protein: CATSGDGYYGYTF.